A single sample gave rise to the 5 T cell receptor beta chains below, sequenced in a study of blood T cell repertoires in COVID-19 (TCRdb year 2020). The receptor library was made with the immunoSEQ multiplex PCR assay. This immuneACCESS table, as held by TCRdb, lists in-frame sequences with V and J called but not all clones. Of the missing ones, under half trace to an unresolved V gene in checked studies; the others have no known cause. The table for this sample lists under 130,000 clones; roughly 90% of them were counted only once. 3.5% to 4% of the sample comes from the top ten. Sequencing was performed on peripheral blood. The receptors derive from a woman aged 55-69 years with acute or convalescent COVID-19.

This clone was observed a few times. The rearrangement uses TRBV7-8 and TRBJ2-3; D may be TRBD2 (6 bases). The CDR3 has 14 amino acids. In germline, CDR1 is SGHVS, CDR2 FQNEAQ. V lost 5 bases, J lost 7 bases, and 16 bases lay in between. The CDR3 nucleotides are TGTGCCAGCAGCACCGGGACTTACTCAAATACGCAGTATTTT. It translates to CASSTGTYSNTQYF.

This chain's CDR3 is CASSPRKGQGGIISYNEQFF. DNA of the CDR3: TGTGCCAGCTCACCTCGGAAGGGACAGGGGGGAATAATCTCCTACAATGAGCAGTTCTTC. The gene calls are TRBV18 and TRBJ2-1; TRBD1 aligns across 11 bases. CDR3 length: 20 residues. Looked up from germline, CDR1 is KGHSH and CDR2 is LQKENI. With V trimmed by 3 bases and J by 0 bases, 13 bases remained unmatched.

The sample holds a few counts of this clone. The rearrangement joins TRBV29-1 to TRBJ1-2; 11 nucleotides line up with TRBD1. CDR3 length: 14 amino acids. Germline loops: CDR1 SQVTM, CDR2 ANQGSEA. After removal of 7 bases from V and 4 bases from J, the junction contained 8 bases not matched to a gene. The chain's CDR3 is CSASGQGDGYGYTF. Written as DNA, the CDR3 is TGCAGCGCCTCGGGACAGGGGGACGGCTATGGCTACACCTTC.

This clone was detected once. The rearrangement uses TRBV2 and TRBJ2-2; 10 positions match TRBD1. V was clipped by 11 bases and J by 0 bases; unmatched bases: 15. Per germline, CDR1 SNHLY and CDR2 FYNNEI. The CDR3 loop spans 18 amino acids. The CDR3, as DNA: TGTGCCCGAAACCGGGACAGGGGACGCTTGGCGAACACCGGGGAGCTGTTTTTT. Its translation: CARNRDRGRLANTGELFF.

The chain employs TRBV11-2 and TRBJ2-2; D is perhaps TRBD2 (6 bases). Germline CDR1 SGHAT, CDR2 FQNNGV. The V end lost 1 base, the J end lost 6 bases, and 12 bases lay between the germline ends. The CDR3 covers 15 residues. CDR3 residues: CASSLALSGAGELFF. The CDR3 bases are TGTGCCAGCAGCTTAGCGTTATCGGGGGCCGGGGAGCTGTTTTTT.